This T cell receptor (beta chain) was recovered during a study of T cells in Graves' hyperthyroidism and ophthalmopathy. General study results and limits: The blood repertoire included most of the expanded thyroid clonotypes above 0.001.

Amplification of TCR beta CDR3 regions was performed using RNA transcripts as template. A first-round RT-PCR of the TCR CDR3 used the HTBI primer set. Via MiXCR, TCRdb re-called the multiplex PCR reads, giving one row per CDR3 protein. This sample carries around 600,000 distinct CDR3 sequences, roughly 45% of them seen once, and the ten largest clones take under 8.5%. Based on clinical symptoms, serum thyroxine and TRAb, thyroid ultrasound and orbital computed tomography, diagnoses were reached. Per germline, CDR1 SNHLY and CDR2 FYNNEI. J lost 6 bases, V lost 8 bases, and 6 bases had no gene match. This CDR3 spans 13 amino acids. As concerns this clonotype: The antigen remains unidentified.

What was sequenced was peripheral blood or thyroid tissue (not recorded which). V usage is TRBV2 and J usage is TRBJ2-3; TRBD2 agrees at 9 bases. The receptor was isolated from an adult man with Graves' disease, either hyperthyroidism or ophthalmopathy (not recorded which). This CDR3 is CASPAGGADTQYF. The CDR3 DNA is TGTGCCAGCCCAGCGGGGGGTGCCGATACGCAGTATTTT.